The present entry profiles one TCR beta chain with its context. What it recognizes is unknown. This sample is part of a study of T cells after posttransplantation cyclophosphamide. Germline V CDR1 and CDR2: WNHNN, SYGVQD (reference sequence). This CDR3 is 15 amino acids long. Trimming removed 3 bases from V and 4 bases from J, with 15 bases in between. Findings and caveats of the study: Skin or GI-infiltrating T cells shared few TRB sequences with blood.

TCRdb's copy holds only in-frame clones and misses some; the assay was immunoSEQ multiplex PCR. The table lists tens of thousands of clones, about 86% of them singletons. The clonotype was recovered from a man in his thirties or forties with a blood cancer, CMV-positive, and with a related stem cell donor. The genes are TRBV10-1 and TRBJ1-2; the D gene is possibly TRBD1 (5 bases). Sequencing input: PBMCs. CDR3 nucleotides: TGCGCCAGCAGTGAAAGCCAGGGATTTTGCTATGGCTACACCTTC. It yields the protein CASSESQGFCYGYTF.